The 21 T cell receptor beta chains below were found in one sample sequenced in a study of T cells in Graves' hyperthyroidism and ophthalmopathy. It was RNA transcripts that yielded the amplified TCR beta CDR3 regions. Primed by the HTBI set, a first-round RT-PCR was run on the TCR CDR3. TCRdb reprocessed the multiplex PCR reads with MiXCR, giving one entry per CDR3 protein. The data show some 600,000 distinct CDR3 sequences, about 15% seen once. The material sequenced was blood. These receptors all come from a woman aged 25-40 years with Graves' hyperthyroidism that later progressed to Graves' ophthalmopathy.

This clonotype has at least ten counts. The genes are TRBV28 and TRBJ2-3; 7 bases align to TRBD2. CDR3 length equals 14 residues. With V trimmed by 3 bases and J by 4 bases, 4 bases remained unmatched. Germline loops: CDR1 MDHEN, CDR2 SYDVKM. CDR3 protein: CASSFSGLADTQYF. DNA of the CDR3: TGTGCCAGCAGTTTCTCTGGACTAGCAGATACGCAGTATTTT.

This clonotype was seen at least ten times. The gene calls are TRBV5-5 and TRBJ1-1; 8 bases match TRBD1. Unmatched junction bases numbered 12, after V lost 4 bases and J lost 4 bases. Germline V gene lookup returns CDR1 SGHKS and CDR2 YYEKEE (reference sequence). There are 16 residues in the CDR3. The CDR3 loop is CASSLFRTGLSTEAFF. The CDR3 region has the DNA TGTGCCAGCAGCCTGTTTCGGACAGGGTTGTCCACTGAAGCTTTCTTT.

This rearrangement joins TRBV20-1 to TRBJ2-5; tentatively, D is TRBD1 (6 bases). CDR1 and CDR2 from the germline V gene are DFQATT and SNEGSKA (reference sequence). The CDR3 totals 14 residues. Trimming removed 6 bases at V and 1 base at J, with 15 bases between. The CDR3 loop is CSAGRDNPQETQYF. CDR3 DNA: TGCAGTGCGGGCCGGGACAATCCCCAAGAGACCCAGTACTTC.

This clonotype was found a few times. V is TRBV6-2 or TRBV6-3 and J is TRBJ1-3; D ambiguous. Germline V lookup: CDR1 MNHEY, CDR2 SVGEGT. The CDR3 is made up of 13 amino acids. Trimming pared 6 bases from V and 0 bases from J, leaving 6 bases between. The CDR3 DNA reads as TGTGCCAGCAGGCCAGCCTCTGGAAACACCATATATTTT. Translation: CASRPASGNTIYF.

This clonotype occurred many times. This rearrangement joins TRBV7-8 to TRBJ1-1, with 7 nucleotides matching TRBD1. There are 13 residues in the CDR3. V was pared by 3 bases and J by 6 bases, with 4 bases of the junction left unmatched. The germline CDR1 and CDR2 sequences are SGHVS and FQNEAQ. The CDR3, as DNA: TGTGCCAGCAGCTTCTCAGGGGGAGCTGAAGCTTTCTTT. Translation gives CASSFSGGAEAFF.

This clonotype was recorded at least ten times. The V call is TRBV11-2, the J call TRBJ2-1; D gene uncertain. With 5 bases removed from V and 10 bases from J, the gap between germline ends came to 12 bases. The CDR3 consists of 12 residues. CDR1 and CDR2 (germline): SGHAT, FQNNGV. DNA for the CDR3: TGTGCCAGCAGCCCCGCCCGATGGGAGCAGTTCTTC. Residues: CASSPARWEQFF.

This clonotype was seen at least ten times. V and J are TRBV7-2 and TRBJ2-3; 9 bases fit TRBD2. This CDR3 has 15 amino acids. Germline CDR1 reads SGHTA; CDR2 reads FQGNSA. The trim removed 5 bases at V and 5 bases at J, leaving 8 bases unmatched. The CDR3 here is CASSPAGLARDTQYF. The CDR3 bases are TGTGCCAGCAGCCCGGCGGGACTAGCAAGAGATACGCAGTATTTT.

This clonotype was counted at least ten times. The chain recombines TRBV12-3 or TRBV12-4 with TRBJ1-2, with 8 bases lining up with TRBD1. The ends lost 7 bases at V and 2 bases at J; junction bases unmatched: 15. The CDR3 spans 17 residues. The CDR3 protein is CASILTLGQGGNYGYTF. As DNA, the CDR3 is TGTGCCAGCATCCTTACCCTAGGACAGGGTGGAAACTATGGCTACACCTTC.

The J gene is TRBJ2-2, the V gene TRBV6-4, with D perhaps matching TRBD2 (6 bases). This CDR3 is 16 amino acids long. The ends were cut back, 3 bases at V and 5 bases at J, with 16 bases in the middle. Germline CDR1 reads MRHNA; CDR2 reads SNTAGT. The CDR3 DNA sequence: TGTGCCAGCAGTGAGATAGCGGTATCTAGGACCGGGGAGCTGTTTTTT. Its protein is CASSEIAVSRTGELFF.

For this clonotype: A much bigger clone sits one base away, suggesting this may be a read error. Since the CDR3 does not end with the conserved phenylalanine or tryptophan, this likely comes from a read error. This chain uses TRBV7-3 with TRBJ1-2; tentative D call: TRBD1 (5 bases). The CDR3 covers 13 residues. Germline assignment: CDR1 SGHTA and CDR2 FQGTGA. V lost 2 bases and J 8 bases, leaving 12 bases between the germline ends. The CDR3 nucleotides read TGTGCCAGCAGCTTAGAGAGGGGATTAGGCTACACCCTC. It is translated as CASSLERGLGYTL.

This clonotype occurred many times. The chain employs TRBV29-1 and TRBJ1-6; 10 bases are shared with TRBD1. The junction had 7 bases not matched to a gene; V was cut back by 6 bases and J by 5 bases. The CDR3 sequence is 15 residues long. Germline CDR1 SQVTM, CDR2 ANQGSEA. Here the CDR3 reads CSVEEGTGDNSPLHF. CDR3 coding DNA: TGCAGCGTCGAGGAGGGGACAGGGGATAATTCACCCCTCCACTTT.

This clonotype has at least ten counts. The chain's CDR3 is CASSRDRGLVDGYTF. CDR3 bases: TGCGCCAGCAGTCGGGACAGGGGCCTTGTGGACGGCTACACCTTC. This chain connects TRBV5-1 to TRBJ1-2; TRBD1 agrees at 10 bases. This CDR3 contains 15 residues. J lost 8 bases, V lost 5 bases, and 12 bases had no gene match. Germline-derived CDR1 and CDR2 are SGHRS and YFSETQ.

There are a few counts of this clonotype. The V gene is TRBV28, the J gene TRBJ2-7; 8 nucleotides match TRBD2. V dropped 6 bases and J dropped 5; count of bases not matched to a gene: 9. Germline CDR1 is MDHEN and CDR2 is SYDVKM. The CDR3 contains 14 residues. The CDR3 DNA follows: TGTGCCAGCAGGATTAGCGGGAACTTGAACGAGCAGTACTTC. Protein product: CASRISGNLNEQYF.

In this sample, this clonotype turned up many times. V gene TRBV11-1 combines with J gene TRBJ2-5; D may be TRBD1 (6 bases). V lost 3 bases to trimming and J lost 1 base, with 12 bases between them. The CDR3 totals 15 residues. Germline assignment: CDR1 SGHAT and CDR2 FQDESV (reference sequence). CDR3 region: CASSFLPTGQETQYF. Written as DNA, the CDR3 is TGTGCCAGCAGCTTCCTACCGACAGGCCAAGAGACCCAGTACTTC.

This clonotype was seen more than once but under ten times. The chain links TRBV19 to TRBJ2-2; perhaps D is TRBD1 or TRBD2 (5 bases each). This CDR3 has 14 residues. Per the germline V gene, CDR1 is LNHDA and CDR2 is SQIVND (reference sequence). The ends were cut back, 4 bases at V and 5 bases at J, with 11 bases in the middle. The CDR3 region has the DNA TGTGCCAGTAGTACGATGGGACGGACCGGGGAGCTGTTTTTT. It yields the protein CASSTMGRTGELFF.

This clonotype came up once. This sequence may be a read error, since a much larger clone differs from it by one base. The rearrangement links TRBV7-9 to TRBJ2-1, with a weak D call TRBD2 (5 bases). Looked up from germline, CDR1 is SEHNR and CDR2 is FQNEAQ (reference sequence). Trimming pared 1 base from V and 15 bases from J, leaving 16 bases between. CDR3 length: 13 amino acids. The CDR3 bases are TGTGCCAGCAGCTTAGGACAACTAGTACGCCGGTTCTTC. Its protein product is CASSLGQLVRRFF.

This clonotype was observed at least ten times. The gene calls are TRBV7-2 and TRBJ2-1; tentatively, D is TRBD2 (5 bases). V dropped 1 base and J dropped 8 bases, with 12 bases sitting between them. Germline CDR1 is SGHTA and CDR2 is FQGNSA. The CDR3 has 14 amino acids. CDR3 DNA sequence: TGTGCCAGCAGCTTAGTTGGGCTAGCACATGAGCAGTTCTTC. Translating it yields CASSLVGLAHEQFF.

This clonotype was seen ten or more times. CDR3 sequence reads: CASSLAAGAVPGELFF. CDR3 nucleotide sequence: TGTGCCAGCAGCTTAGCAGCGGGAGCTGTCCCGGGGGAGCTGTTTTTT. The genes are TRBV11-3 and TRBJ2-2; 8 positions match TRBD2. Germline CDR1 reads SGHNT; CDR2 reads YENEEA. This CDR3 is 16 amino acids long. V lost 1 base to trimming and J lost 8 bases; unmatched junction nucleotides: 9.

The chain joins TRBV30 to TRBJ1-4; D ambiguous. Trimming left V 8 bases short and J 1 base short, with 11 bases between. CDR1 is GTSNPN, CDR2 SVGIG, per germline (reference sequence). The CDR3 contains 13 residues. CDR3 in amino acids: CAREEQTNEKLFF. The CDR3 DNA reads as TGTGCCCGGGAAGAGCAAACTAATGAAAAACTGTTTTTT.

The rearrangement links TRBV6-4 to TRBJ2-2, with D perhaps being TRBD1 or TRBD2 (5 bases each). The V gene's germline CDR1 is MRHNA and CDR2 SNTAGT. Trimming cost V 4 bases and J 2 bases, with 11 bases left between them. The CDR3 runs 15 residues. CDR3 residues: CASSVRDGNTGELFF. DNA for the CDR3: TGTGCCAGCAGTGTCAGGGACGGAAACACCGGGGAGCTGTTTTTT.

This clonotype has ten or more counts. V gene TRBV27 combines with J gene TRBJ2-5; D is uncertain. V was clipped by 3 bases and J by 8 bases, with 16 bases between them. Germline V gene sequence: CDR1 MNHEY, CDR2 SMNVEV (reference sequence). This CDR3 contains 14 residues. Here the CDR3 reads CASSLGSHGDTQYF. The CDR3 DNA sequence: TGTGCCAGCAGTTTGGGATCACACGGTGACACCCAGTACTTC.